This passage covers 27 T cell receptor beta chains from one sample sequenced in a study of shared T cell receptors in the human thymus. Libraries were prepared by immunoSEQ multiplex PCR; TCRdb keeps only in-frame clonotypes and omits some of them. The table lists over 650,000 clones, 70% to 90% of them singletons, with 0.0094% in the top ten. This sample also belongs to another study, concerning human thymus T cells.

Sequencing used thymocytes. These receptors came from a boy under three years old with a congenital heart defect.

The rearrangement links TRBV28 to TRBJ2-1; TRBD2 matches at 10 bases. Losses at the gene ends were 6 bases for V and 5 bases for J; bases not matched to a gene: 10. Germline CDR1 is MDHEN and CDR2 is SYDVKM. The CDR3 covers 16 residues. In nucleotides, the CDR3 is TGTGCCAGCAGAATACCGGGACTAGCGAGAGACAATGAGCAGTTCTTC. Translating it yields CASRIPGLARDNEQFF.

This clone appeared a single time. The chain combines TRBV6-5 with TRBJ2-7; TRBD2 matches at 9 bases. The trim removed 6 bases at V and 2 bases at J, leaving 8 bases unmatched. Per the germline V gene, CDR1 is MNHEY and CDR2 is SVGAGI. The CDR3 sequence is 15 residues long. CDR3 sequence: CASSNEREAPYEQYF. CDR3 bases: TGTGCCAGCAGCAACGAGCGGGAGGCCCCCTACGAGCAGTACTTC.

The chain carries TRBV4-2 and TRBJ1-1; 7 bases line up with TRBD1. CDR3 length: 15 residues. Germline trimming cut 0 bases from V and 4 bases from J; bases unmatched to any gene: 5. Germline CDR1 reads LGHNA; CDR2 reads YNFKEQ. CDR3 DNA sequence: TGTGCCAGCAGCCAAGACGAGGGGGCTCTCACTGAAGCTTTCTTT. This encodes CASSQDEGALTEAFF.

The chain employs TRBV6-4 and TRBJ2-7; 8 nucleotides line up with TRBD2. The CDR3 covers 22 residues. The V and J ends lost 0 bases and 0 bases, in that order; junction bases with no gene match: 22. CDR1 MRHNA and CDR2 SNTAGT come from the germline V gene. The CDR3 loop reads CASSDSTYHRGRSGLSSYEQYF. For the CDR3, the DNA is TGTGCCAGCAGTGACTCAACCTATCATCGCGGGAGGTCGGGACTGAGCTCCTACGAGCAGTACTTC.

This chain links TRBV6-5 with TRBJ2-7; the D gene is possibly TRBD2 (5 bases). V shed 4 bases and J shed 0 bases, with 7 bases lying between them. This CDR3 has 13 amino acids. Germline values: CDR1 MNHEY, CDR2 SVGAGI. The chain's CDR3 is CASSSRVSYEQYF. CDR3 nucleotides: TGTGCCAGCAGTTCGAGGGTCTCCTACGAGCAGTACTTC.

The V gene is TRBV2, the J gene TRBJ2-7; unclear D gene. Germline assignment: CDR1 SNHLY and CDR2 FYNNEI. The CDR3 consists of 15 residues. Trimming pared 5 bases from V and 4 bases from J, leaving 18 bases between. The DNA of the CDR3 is TGTGCCAGCAGTAAGGAACAGAGTCCCCTATACGAGCAGTACTTC. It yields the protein CASSKEQSPLYEQYF.

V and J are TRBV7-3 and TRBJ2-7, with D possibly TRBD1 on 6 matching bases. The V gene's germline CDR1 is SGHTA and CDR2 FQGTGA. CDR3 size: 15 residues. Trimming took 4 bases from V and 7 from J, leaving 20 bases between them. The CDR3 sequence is CASSSGQTDAWEQYF. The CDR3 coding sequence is TGTGCCAGCAGCTCCGGACAGACAGACGCGTGGGAGCAGTACTTC. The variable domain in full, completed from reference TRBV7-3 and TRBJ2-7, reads GAGVSQTPSNKVTEKGKYVELRCDPISGHTALYWYRQSLGQGPEFLIYFQGTGAADDSGLPNDRFFAVRPEGSVSTLKIQRTERGDSAVYLCASSSGQTDAWEQYFGPGTRLTVT.

CDR3 in DNA: TGCGCCAGCAGCTTAATCAGGATGGGAGGTAGAAAGACCGGGGAGCTGTTTTTT. Encoded protein: CASSLIRMGGRKTGELFF. The chain combines TRBV5-1 with TRBJ2-2; D possibly corresponds to TRBD2 (6 bases). The CDR3 is made up of 18 amino acids. The germline V and J ends were trimmed by 2 bases and 5 bases, with 22 bases remaining between them. Germline V gene data show CDR1 as SGHRS and CDR2 as YFSETQ.

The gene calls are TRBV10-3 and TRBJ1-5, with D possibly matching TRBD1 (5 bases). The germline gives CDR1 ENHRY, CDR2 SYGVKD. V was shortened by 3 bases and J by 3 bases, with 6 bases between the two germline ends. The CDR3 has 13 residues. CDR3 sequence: CAISEGDNQPQHF. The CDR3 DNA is TGTGCCATCAGTGAAGGGGACAATCAGCCCCAGCATTTT.

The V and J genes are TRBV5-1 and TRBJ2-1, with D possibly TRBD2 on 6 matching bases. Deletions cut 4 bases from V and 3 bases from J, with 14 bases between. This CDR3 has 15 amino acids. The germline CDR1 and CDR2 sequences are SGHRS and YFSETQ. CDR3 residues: CASSDREILYNEQFF. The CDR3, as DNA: TGCGCCAGCAGCGACCGGGAGATTCTCTACAATGAGCAGTTCTTC.

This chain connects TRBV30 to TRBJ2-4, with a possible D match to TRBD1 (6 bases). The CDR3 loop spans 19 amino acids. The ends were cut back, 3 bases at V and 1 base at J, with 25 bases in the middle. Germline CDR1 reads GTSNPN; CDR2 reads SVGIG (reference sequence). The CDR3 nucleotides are TGTGCCTGGAGGACAAAAGGGGGACCGGGACCCAGGGCCAAAAACATTCAGTACTTC. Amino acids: CAWRTKGGPGPRAKNIQYF.

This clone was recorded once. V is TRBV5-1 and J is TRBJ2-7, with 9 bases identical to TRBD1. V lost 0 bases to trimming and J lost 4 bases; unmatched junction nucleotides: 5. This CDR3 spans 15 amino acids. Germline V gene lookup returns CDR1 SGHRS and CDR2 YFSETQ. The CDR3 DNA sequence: TGCGCCAGCAGCTTGGTGGGGACAGGGAGTTACGAGCAGTACTTC. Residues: CASSLVGTGSYEQYF.

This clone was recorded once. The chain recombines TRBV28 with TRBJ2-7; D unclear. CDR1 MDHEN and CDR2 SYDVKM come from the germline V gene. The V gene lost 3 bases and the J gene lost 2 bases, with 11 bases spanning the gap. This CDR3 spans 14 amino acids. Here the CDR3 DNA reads TGTGCCAGCAGTTTTCCAAACAGACCCTACGAGCAGTACTTC. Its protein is CASSFPNRPYEQYF. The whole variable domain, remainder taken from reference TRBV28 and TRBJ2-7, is DVKVTQSSRYLVKRTGEKVFLECVQDMDHENMFWYRQDPGLGLRLIYFSYDVKMKEKGDIPEGYSVSREKKERFSLILESASTNQTSMYLCASSFPNRPYEQYFGPGTRLTVT.

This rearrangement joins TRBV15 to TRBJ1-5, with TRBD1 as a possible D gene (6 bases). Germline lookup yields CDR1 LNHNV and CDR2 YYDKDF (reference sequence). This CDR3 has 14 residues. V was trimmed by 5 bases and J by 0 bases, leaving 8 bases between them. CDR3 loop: CATSLGGSNQPQHF. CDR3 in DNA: TGTGCCACCAGCCTAGGGGGTAGCAATCAGCCCCAGCATTTT. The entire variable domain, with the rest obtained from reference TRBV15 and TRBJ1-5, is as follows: DAMVIQNPRYQVTQFGKPVTLSCSQTLNHNVMYWYQQKSSQAPKLLFHYYDKDFNNEADTPDNFQSRRPNTSFCFLDIRSPGLGDTAMYLCATSLGGSNQPQHFGDGTRLSIL.

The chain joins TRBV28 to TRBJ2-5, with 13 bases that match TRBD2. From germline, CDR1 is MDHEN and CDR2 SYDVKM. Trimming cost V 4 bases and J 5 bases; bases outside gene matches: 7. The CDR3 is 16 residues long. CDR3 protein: CASSSTSGRPQETQYF. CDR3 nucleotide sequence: TGTGCCAGCAGTTCGACTAGCGGGAGGCCCCAGGAGACCCAGTACTTC.

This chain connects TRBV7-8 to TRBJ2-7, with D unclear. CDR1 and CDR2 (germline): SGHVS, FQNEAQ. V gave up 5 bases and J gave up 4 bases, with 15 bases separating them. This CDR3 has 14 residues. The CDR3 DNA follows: TGTGCCAGCAGCAAACCCGCGCCCTTTTACGAGCAGTACTTC. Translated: CASSKPAPFYEQYF.

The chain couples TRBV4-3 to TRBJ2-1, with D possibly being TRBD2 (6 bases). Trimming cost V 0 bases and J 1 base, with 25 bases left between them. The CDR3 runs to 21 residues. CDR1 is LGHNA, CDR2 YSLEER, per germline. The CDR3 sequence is CASSQDRVGTESGASYNEQFF. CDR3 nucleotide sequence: TGCGCCAGCAGCCAAGATCGTGTGGGCACTGAGTCGGGAGCATCCTACAATGAGCAGTTCTTC.

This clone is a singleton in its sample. In DNA, the CDR3 is TGTGCCAGCAGCTTGGAACTAGCGGGAGTAAATGAGCAGTTCTTC. Its protein is CASSLELAGVNEQFF. This chain connects TRBV5-6 to TRBJ2-1; 11 positions agree with TRBD2. Per germline, CDR1 SGHDT and CDR2 YYEEEE. CDR3 size: 15 residues. The ends lost 0 bases at V and 7 bases at J; junction bases unmatched: 3.

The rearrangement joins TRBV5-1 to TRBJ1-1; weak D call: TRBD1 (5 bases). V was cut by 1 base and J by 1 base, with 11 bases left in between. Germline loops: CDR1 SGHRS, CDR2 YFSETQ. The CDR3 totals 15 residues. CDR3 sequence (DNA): TGCGCCAGCAGCTTGTGGAGGGGCAAGAACACTGAAGCTTTCTTT. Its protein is CASSLWRGKNTEAFF. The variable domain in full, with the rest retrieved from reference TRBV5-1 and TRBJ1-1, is KAGVTQTPRYLIKTRGQQVTLSCSPISGHRSVSWYQQTPGQGLQFLFEYFSETQRNKGNFPGRFSGRQFSNSRSEMNVSTLELGDSALYLCASSLWRGKNTEAFFGQGTRLTVV.

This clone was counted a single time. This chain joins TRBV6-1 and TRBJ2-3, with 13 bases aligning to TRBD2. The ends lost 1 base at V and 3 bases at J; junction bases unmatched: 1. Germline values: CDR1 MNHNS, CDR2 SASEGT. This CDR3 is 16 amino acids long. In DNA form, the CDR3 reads TGTGCCAGCAGTGAAGGGACTAGCGGGAGAACAGATACGCAGTATTTT. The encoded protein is CASSEGTSGRTDTQYF.

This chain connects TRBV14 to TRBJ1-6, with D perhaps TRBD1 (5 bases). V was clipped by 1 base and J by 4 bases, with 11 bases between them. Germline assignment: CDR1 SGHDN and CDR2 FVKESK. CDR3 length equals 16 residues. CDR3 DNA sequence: TGTGCCAGCAGCCAAGGCCAGGGCCATTATAATTCACCCCTCCACTTT. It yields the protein CASSQGQGHYNSPLHF.

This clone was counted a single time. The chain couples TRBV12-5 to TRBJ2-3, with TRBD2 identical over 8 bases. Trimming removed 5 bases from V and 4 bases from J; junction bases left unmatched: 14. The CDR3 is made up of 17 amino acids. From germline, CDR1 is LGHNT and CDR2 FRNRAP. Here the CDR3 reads CASGPPRGGNPADTQYF. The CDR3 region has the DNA TGTGCTAGTGGTCCCCCCCGGGGGGGGAACCCCGCAGATACGCAGTATTTT.

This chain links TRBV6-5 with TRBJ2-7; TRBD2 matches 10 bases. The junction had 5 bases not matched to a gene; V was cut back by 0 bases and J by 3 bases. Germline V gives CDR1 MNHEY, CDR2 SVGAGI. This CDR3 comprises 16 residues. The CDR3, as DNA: TGTGCCAGCAGTTACTCGAAGGGACTAGCGAGCTACGAGCAGTACTTC. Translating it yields CASSYSKGLASYEQYF.

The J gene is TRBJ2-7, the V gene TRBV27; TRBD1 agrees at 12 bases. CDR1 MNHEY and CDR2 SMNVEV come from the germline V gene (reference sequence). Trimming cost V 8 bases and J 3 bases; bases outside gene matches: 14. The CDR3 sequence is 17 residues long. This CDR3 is CASVGTGGLTLLYEQYF. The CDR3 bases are TGTGCCAGCGTAGGGACAGGGGGCCTGACTTTGCTCTACGAGCAGTACTTC.

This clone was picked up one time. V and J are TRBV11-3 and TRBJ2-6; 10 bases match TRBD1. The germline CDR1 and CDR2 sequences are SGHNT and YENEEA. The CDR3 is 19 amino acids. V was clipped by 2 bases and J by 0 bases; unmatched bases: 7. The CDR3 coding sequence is TGTGCCAGCAGCTTAACAGGACAGGGGGGCAACTCTGGGGCCAACGTCCTGACTTTC. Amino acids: CASSLTGQGGNSGANVLTF.

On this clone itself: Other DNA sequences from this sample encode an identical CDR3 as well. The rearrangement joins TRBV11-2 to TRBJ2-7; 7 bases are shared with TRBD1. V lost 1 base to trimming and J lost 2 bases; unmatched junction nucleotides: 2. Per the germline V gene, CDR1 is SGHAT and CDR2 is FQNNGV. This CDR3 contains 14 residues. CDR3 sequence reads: CASSLGTGPYEQYF. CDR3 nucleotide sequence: TGTGCCAGCAGCTTAGGGACAGGACCCTACGAGCAGTACTTC.

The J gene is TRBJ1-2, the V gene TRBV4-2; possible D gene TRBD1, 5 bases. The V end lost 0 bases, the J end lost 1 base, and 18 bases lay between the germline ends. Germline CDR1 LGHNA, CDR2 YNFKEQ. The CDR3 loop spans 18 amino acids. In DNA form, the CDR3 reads TGTGCCAGCAGCCAAGATCGATCGGCAGGGCGCCTTAACTATGGCTACACCTTC. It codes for CASSQDRSAGRLNYGYTF.